The clone carrying this T cell receptor (beta chain) occurred once. Its antigen is unidentified. Trimming left V 7 bases short and J 0 bases short, with 9 bases between. CDR3 size: 14 residues. Germline V gives CDR1 LNHDA, CDR2 SQIVND (reference sequence). The PCR used 60 Vbeta and 13 Jbeta primers. The assay was immunoSEQ multiplex PCR, and TCRdb's table has in-frame clones only and misses some. The sample includes 180,000 or so clones, approximately 84% seen only once; the top ten take around 2.6%. This entry is derived from a study of cytomegalovirus exposure and HLA in healthy donors. Study-level points and caveats: Across donors, sequencing depth was assumed by presence/absence analyses to be roughly uniform. Rarity marked most TCR sequences, yet some public TCRs occurred in many donors. Later work found that TCR association rates differed between HLA loci; DRB1 had the most and HLA-C the fewest.

This TCR derives from a female donor in good health and CMV-seronegative. The J gene is TRBJ2-2, the V gene TRBV19; no reliable D call. The source material was PBMCs. The CDR3 DNA is TGTGCCAGTATCCCCCGGTCGAACACCGGGGAGCTGTTTTTT. Translating it yields CASIPRSNTGELFF.